A selection of T cell receptor beta chains follows, all from one sample in a study of breast tumors, draining lymph nodes, adjacent tissues. MiXCR, run by TCRdb on the multiplex PCR reads, gives a single entry per CDR3 protein. The table records approximately 230,000 distinct CDR3 sequences, under 35% of them present only once. Sequenced sample: axillary lymph node tissue. These receptors were collected from a female donor with breast cancer. Some clones in this sample may be carry-over from other donors' samples. CDR3s include the opening cysteine and the closing phenylalanine or tryptophan. The order of the fields is V gene, D gene, clone size, J gene, CDR3 DNA, CDR3 protein. The D gene is left open where the match is weak. Only some rows state a clone size, as once, few, many or a class for expanded clones.

V: TRBV19
D: TRBD1
size: NA
J: TRBJ1-1
DNA: TGTGCCAGTAGTATAGAGGACAGGGGTACAGCTTTCTTT
CDR3: CASSIEDRGTAFF

V: TRBV20-1
D: TRBD2
size: NA
J: TRBJ2-7
DNA: TGCAGTGCTAGAGAAGGGACTAGCGGCCCCGAGCAGTACTTC
CDR3: CSAREGTSGPEQYF

V: TRBV30
D: NA
size: many
J: TRBJ1-6
DNA: TGTGCCTGGAGTGTCGGTGGCTCCGGGGATTCACCCCTCCACTTT
CDR3: CAWSVGGSGDSPLHF

V: TRBV20-1
D: TRBD2
size: many
J: TRBJ2-1
DNA: TGCAGTGCTAGAGATCAACTAGCGGGGGGAAGCTCCTACAATGAGCAGTTCTTC
CDR3: CSARDQLAGGSSYNEQFF

V: TRBV3-1
D: NA
size: NA
J: TRBJ2-3
DNA: TGTCCCAGCAGCCAAGACGTCCTAGGAGCAGATACGCAGTATTTT
CDR3: CPSSQDVLGADTQYF

V: TRBV15
D: NA
size: NA
J: TRBJ1-2
DNA: TGTGCCACCAGCAAGTTCCGCGGGGGGGCTGCGAACTATGGCTACACCTTC
CDR3: CATSKFRGGAANYGYTF

V: TRBV5-1
D: TRBD1
size: many
J: TRBJ1-4
DNA: TGCGCCAGCAGCTTCGGACAGGGGGGAAATGAAAAACTGTTTTTT
CDR3: CASSFGQGGNEKLFF

V: TRBV20-1
D: NA
size: many
J: TRBJ2-3
DNA: TGCAGTGCAGAGAGCGGAACAGATACGCAGTATTTT
CDR3: CSAESGTDTQYF

V: TRBV3-1
D: TRBD2
size: NA
J: TRBJ2-7
DNA: TGTGCCAGCAGCCAGTCTTGGCGGGAGGTTTACGAGCAGTACTTC
CDR3: CASSQSWREVYEQYF

V: TRBV10-1
D: NA
size: NA
J: TRBJ2-7
DNA: TGCGCCAGCAGACAGGAGGGTTACGGGCAGTACTTC
CDR3: CASRQEGYGQYF

V: TRBV11-2
D: NA
size: many
J: TRBJ1-2
DNA: TGTGCCAGCAGCCTAGGGACACCCAACTATGGCTACACCTTC
CDR3: CASSLGTPNYGYTF

V: TRBV18
D: NA
size: many
J: TRBJ1-2
DNA: TGTGCCAGCTCACCACCAAGGTTGACAGTACCAAGGGGCGGCTACACCTTC
CDR3: CASSPPRLTVPRGGYTF

V: TRBV7-6
D: NA
size: many
J: TRBJ2-7
DNA: TGTGCCAGCAGCCCAGAAACGGGTTCAGCCTACGAGCAGTACTTC
CDR3: CASSPETGSAYEQYF

V: TRBV4-2
D: NA
size: many
J: TRBJ2-7
DNA: TGTGCCAGCAGCCAAGTAGCTGGAAGCTCCTACGAGCAGTACTTC
CDR3: CASSQVAGSSYEQYF

V: TRBV24-1
D: TRBD1
size: NA
J: TRBJ2-1
DNA: TGTGCCACCAGTGACCGGACAGGGGGAGATGAGCAGTTCTTC
CDR3: CATSDRTGGDEQFF